This T cell receptor (beta chain) was sequenced in a study of cytomegalovirus exposure and HLA in healthy donors. Overall study: The study placed around 80% of its roughly 430 genotyped donors in the Caucasian-associated ancestry cluster. Study-level points and caveats: The availability of immune exposure information extended only to CMV serostatus. Further analysis was carried out later, and it showed several of the most significant clusters appearing linked to common viral pathogens.

PCR involved 60 Vbeta and 13 Jbeta primers. Repertoires were generated with immunoSEQ multiplex PCR, while TCRdb's copy carries only in-frame clones and drops some. The sample has just under 250,000 clones, around 76% seen once. As regards this clone: Its cognate antigen is unknown.

Trimming removed 0 bases from V and 6 bases from J, with 9 bases in between. In germline, CDR1 is SGHRS, CDR2 YFSETQ. The length of the CDR3 is 14 residues. The sample taken for sequencing was PBMCs. The sequence was obtained from a woman in her forties in good health and CMV-seropositive. The chain has TRBV5-1 and TRBJ2-2; D may be TRBD1 (6 bases). The CDR3 DNA follows: TGCGCCAGCAGCTTGGACACAGGGCCCGGGGAGCTGTTTTTT. Translation: CASSLDTGPGELFF.